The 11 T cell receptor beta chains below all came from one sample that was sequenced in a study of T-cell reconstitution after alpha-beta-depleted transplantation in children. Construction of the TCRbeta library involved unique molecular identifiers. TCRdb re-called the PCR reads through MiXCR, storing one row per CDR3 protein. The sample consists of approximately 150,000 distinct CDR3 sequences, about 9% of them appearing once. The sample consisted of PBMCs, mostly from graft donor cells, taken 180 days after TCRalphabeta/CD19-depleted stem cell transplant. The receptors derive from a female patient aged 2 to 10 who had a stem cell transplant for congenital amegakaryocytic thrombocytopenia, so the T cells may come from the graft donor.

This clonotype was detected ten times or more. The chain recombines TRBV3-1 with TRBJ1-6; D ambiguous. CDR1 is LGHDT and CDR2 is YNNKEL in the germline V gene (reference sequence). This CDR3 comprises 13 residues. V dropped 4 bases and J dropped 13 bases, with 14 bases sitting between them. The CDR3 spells CASSLPGFLPLHF. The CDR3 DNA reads TGTGCCAGCAGCCTACCAGGATTCTTGCCCCTCCACTTT.

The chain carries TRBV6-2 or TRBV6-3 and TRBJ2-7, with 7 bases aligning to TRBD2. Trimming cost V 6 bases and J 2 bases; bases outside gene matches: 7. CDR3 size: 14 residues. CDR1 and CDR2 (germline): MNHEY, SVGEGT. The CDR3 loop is CASSGLAEAYEQYF. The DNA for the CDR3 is TGTGCCAGCAGCGGCCTAGCGGAAGCCTACGAGCAGTACTTC.

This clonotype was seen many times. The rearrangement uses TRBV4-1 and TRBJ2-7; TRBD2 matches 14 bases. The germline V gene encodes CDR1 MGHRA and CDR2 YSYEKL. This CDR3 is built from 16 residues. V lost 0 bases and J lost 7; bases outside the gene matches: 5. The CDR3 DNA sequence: TGCGCCAGCAGCCAAGAGGGGGGACTAGCGGGAGTGGAGCAGTACTTC. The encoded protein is CASSQEGGLAGVEQYF.

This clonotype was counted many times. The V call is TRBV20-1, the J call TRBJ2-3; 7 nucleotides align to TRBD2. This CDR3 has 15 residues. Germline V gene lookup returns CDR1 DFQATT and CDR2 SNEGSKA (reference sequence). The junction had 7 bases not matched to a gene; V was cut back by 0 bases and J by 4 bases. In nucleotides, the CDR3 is TGCAGTGCTAGAGATGGGGGGAGGGTGCCAGATACGCAGTATTTT. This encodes CSARDGGRVPDTQYF.

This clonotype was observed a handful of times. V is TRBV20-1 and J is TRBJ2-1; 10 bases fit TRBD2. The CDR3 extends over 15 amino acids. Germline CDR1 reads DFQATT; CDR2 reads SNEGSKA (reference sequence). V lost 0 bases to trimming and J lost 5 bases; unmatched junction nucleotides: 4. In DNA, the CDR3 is TGCAGTGCTAGAGATCTAGCGGGGGCGAACAATGAGCAGTTCTTC. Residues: CSARDLAGANNEQFF.

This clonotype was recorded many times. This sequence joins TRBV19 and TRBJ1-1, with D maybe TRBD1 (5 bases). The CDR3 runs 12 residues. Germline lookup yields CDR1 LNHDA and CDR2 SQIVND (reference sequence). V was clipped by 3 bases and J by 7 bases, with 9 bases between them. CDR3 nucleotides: TGTGCCAGTAGTATGGAGGGGATTGAAGCTTTCTTT. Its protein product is CASSMEGIEAFF.

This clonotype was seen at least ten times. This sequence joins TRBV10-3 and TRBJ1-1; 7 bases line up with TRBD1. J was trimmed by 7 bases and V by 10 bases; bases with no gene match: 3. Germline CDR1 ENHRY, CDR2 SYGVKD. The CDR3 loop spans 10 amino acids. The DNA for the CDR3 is TGTGCCACTAGGGACAGTGAAGCTTTCTTT. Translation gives CATRDSEAFF.

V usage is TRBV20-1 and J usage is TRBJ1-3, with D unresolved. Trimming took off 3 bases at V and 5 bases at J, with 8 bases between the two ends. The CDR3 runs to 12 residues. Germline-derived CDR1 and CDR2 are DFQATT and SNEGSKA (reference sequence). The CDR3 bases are TGCAGTGCTAGCCGATCAAGAAACACCATATATTTT. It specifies CSASRSRNTIYF.

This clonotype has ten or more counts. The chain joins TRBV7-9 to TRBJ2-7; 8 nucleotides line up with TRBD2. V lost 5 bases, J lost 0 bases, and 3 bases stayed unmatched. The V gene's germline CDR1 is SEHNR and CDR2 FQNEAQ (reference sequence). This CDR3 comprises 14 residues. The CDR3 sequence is CASSARGDSYEQYF. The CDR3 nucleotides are TGTGCCAGCAGCGCGCGGGGGGACTCCTACGAGCAGTACTTC.

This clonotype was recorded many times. The CDR3 sequence: CASSQGEPPVSGYTF. CDR3 coding DNA: TGCGCCAGCAGCCAAGGTGAGCCCCCGGTTTCTGGCTACACCTTC. The chain joins TRBV4-1 to TRBJ1-2, with D hard to call. Trimming left V 1 base short and J 7 bases short, with 16 bases between. Germline V gene sequence: CDR1 MGHRA, CDR2 YSYEKL. CDR3 length: 15 amino acids.

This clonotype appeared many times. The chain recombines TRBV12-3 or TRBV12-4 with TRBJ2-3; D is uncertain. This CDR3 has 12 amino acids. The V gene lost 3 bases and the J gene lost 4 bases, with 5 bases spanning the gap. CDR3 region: CASSFLADTQYF. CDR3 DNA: TGTGCCAGCAGTTTTCTCGCAGATACGCAGTATTTT.